Listed below are T cell receptor beta chains from one sample, sequenced in a study of cytomegalovirus exposure and HLA in healthy donors. TCRdb keeps only in-frame clones here, not all; method: immunoSEQ multiplex PCR. Of around 56,000 clones detected, 85% to 95% appear once; the ten largest clones hold more than 1.5%. Material for sequencing was PBMCs. These TCRs come from a young woman in good health and CMV-seropositive. CDR3s leave out the opening cysteine and the closing phenylalanine or tryptophan. Fields, in order: V gene, J gene, CDR3 length, CDR3 protein.

v_gene: TRBV9
j_gene: TRBJ1-2
len: 14
CDR3aa: ASSVALDRPHYGYT

v_gene: TRBV28
j_gene: TRBJ2-3
len: 12
CDR3aa: ASSPGGRTDTQY

v_gene: TRBV6-6
j_gene: TRBJ2-5
len: 14
CDR3aa: ASSYSGQGNQETQY

v_gene: TRBV6-5
j_gene: TRBJ1-1
len: 12
CDR3aa: ASSGQIMNTEAF

v_gene: TRBV29-1
j_gene: TRBJ1-5
len: 13
CDR3aa: SVRAGWEKNQPQH

v_gene: TRBV10-1
j_gene: TRBJ2-1
len: 14
CDR3aa: ASSSLPGGSYNEQF

v_gene: TRBV4-3
j_gene: TRBJ2-1
len: 14
CDR3aa: ASSRILAGGPNEQF

v_gene: TRBV4-3
j_gene: TRBJ2-2
len: 9
CDR3aa: ASSPGGELF

v_gene: TRBV5-1
j_gene: TRBJ1-5
len: 13
CDR3aa: ASSLGQSSNQPQH

v_gene: TRBV11-3
j_gene: TRBJ2-1
len: 11
CDR3aa: ASSPGQGYEQF

v_gene: TRBV10-1
j_gene: TRBJ2-5
len: 13
CDR3aa: ASSEGQGGQETQY

v_gene: TRBV7-6
j_gene: TRBJ1-2
len: 12
CDR3aa: ASSLDQSIYGYT

v_gene: TRBV4-1
j_gene: TRBJ2-3
len: 14
CDR3aa: ASSHGGGGLSDTQY

v_gene: TRBV18
j_gene: TRBJ2-3
len: 15
CDR3aa: ASSLLTSGALLDTQY

v_gene: TRBV5-4
j_gene: TRBJ1-1
len: 10
CDR3aa: ASSAEFSEAF

v_gene: TRBV15
j_gene: TRBJ2-5
len: 13
CDR3aa: ATSRVRGLGETQY

v_gene: TRBV5-6
j_gene: TRBJ1-4
len: 13
CDR3aa: ASNVYGLTNEKLF

v_gene: TRBV7-9
j_gene: TRBJ2-7
len: 13
CDR3aa: ASSLGGANQSPKY

v_gene: TRBV25-1
j_gene: TRBJ1-6
len: 13
CDR3aa: ASSELALYGSPLH

v_gene: TRBV19
j_gene: TRBJ1-1
len: 9
CDR3aa: ASSIRDEAF

v_gene: TRBV5-1
j_gene: TRBJ1-1
len: 10
CDR3aa: ASSSGQTEAF

v_gene: TRBV19
j_gene: TRBJ2-7
len: 11
CDR3aa: ASSSVAAYEQY

v_gene: TRBV2
j_gene: TRBJ1-6
len: 15
CDR3aa: ASIEDRASSYNSPLH

v_gene: TRBV30
j_gene: TRBJ2-1
len: 14
CDR3aa: AWRIRLAGGYNEQF

v_gene: TRBV5-1
j_gene: TRBJ2-7
len: 13
CDR3aa: ASSFNRGSPYEQY

v_gene: TRBV28
j_gene: TRBJ1-1
len: 11
CDR3aa: ASSSPPSSEAF

v_gene: TRBV4-3
j_gene: TRBJ1-5
len: 14
CDR3aa: ASSQDTGPGNQPQH

v_gene: TRBV7-2
j_gene: TRBJ1-2
len: 12
CDR3aa: ASSLDGENYGYT

v_gene: TRBV6-1
j_gene: TRBJ2-4
len: 13
CDR3aa: ASSEAGRAADIQY

v_gene: TRBV6-1
j_gene: TRBJ2-3
len: 12
CDR3aa: ASSDSPYTDTQY

v_gene: TRBV5-6
j_gene: TRBJ2-3
len: 14
CDR3aa: ASSPPPAGFTDTQY

v_gene: TRBV30
j_gene: TRBJ1-3
len: 14
CDR3aa: AWSRREGPSGNTIY

v_gene: TRBV9
j_gene: TRBJ2-7
len: 13
CDR3aa: ASSVAGGGNYEQY

v_gene: TRBV6-5
j_gene: TRBJ1-2
len: 11
CDR3aa: ASSEGQGNGYT

v_gene: TRBV18
j_gene: TRBJ1-2
len: 13
CDR3aa: ASSQAEGTNYGYT

v_gene: TRBV28
j_gene: TRBJ1-2
len: 13
CDR3aa: ASSTDFPPTYGYT

v_gene: TRBV6-5
j_gene: TRBJ2-7
len: 13
CDR3aa: ASSSLTGGHYEQY

v_gene: TRBV4-1
j_gene: TRBJ2-7
len: 12
CDR3aa: ASSQEDGSYEQY

v_gene: TRBV12-5
j_gene: TRBJ2-1
len: 16
CDR3aa: ASGLRALGGGANNEQF

v_gene: TRBV5-1
j_gene: TRBJ2-5
len: 15
CDR3aa: ASSPGTSPNNQETQY

v_gene: TRBV5-6
j_gene: TRBJ1-1
len: 14
CDR3aa: ASSLGLPGTLTEAF

v_gene: TRBV28
j_gene: TRBJ1-6
len: 13
CDR3aa: ASSGWTADNSPLH

v_gene: TRBV30
j_gene: TRBJ1-4
len: 16
CDR3aa: AWSVEGQFSIRGEKLF